Reported below is one TCR beta chain. The sample belongs to a study of blood T cell repertoires in COVID-19. Study at large: There were acute and convalescent COVID-19 samples, and they came from the United States, Italy and Spain. From T cells, B-cell-depleted T cells, or PBMCs came the material, which was cDNA or gDNA.

How the authors handled the data: Researchers report that nucleated cell counts were estimated from reference gene primer amplification. The assay was immunoSEQ multiplex PCR, and TCRdb's table has in-frame clones only and misses some. The V and J calls and clone size were taken over from that table, and D and trimming were inferred from the DNA. Of roughly 180,000 clones listed, roughly 88% were seen once; the top ten hold more than 3.5%. Germline CDR1 and CDR2: MDHEN and SYDVKM. V was trimmed by 2 bases and J by 8 bases, leaving 6 bases between them. CDR3 length: 11 residues. The origin of this receptor is a woman aged 25 to 39 with acute or convalescent COVID-19. What was sequenced was peripheral blood. This chain joins TRBV28 and TRBJ1-1, with D unresolved. CDR3 nucleotides: TGTGCCAGCAGTTTAAACTCCGAAGCTTTCTTT. Amino acids: CASSLNSEAFF.